This T cell receptor beta chain was recovered during a study of cytomegalovirus exposure and HLA in healthy donors. Study-level results: As was reported, the HLA-A and HLA-B alleles of most subjects were accurately predicted from TCR beta sequences. In presence/absence analyses, roughly uniform sequencing depth across donors was assumed. Most CMV-associated TCR beta chains were later found to appear HLA-restricted. Versus the roughly 700-donor mean, an Asian-associated ancestry cluster reportedly showed fewer N-insertions in a later analysis.

Both 60 Vbeta primers and 13 Jbeta primers went into the PCR. Sequencing used immunoSEQ multiplex PCR; TCRdb keeps in-frame clones, though not all of them. The table has about 160,000 clones, roughly 80% seen once. The CDR3 length is 14 residues. V lost 4 bases and J lost 8; bases outside the gene matches: 10. CDR1 MNHEY and CDR2 SMNVEV come from the germline V gene (reference sequence). Comment on this clone: The target antigen is unknown.

The chain links TRBV27 to TRBJ1-2; 7 nucleotides align to TRBD1. Sequencing used PBMCs. The origin of this receptor is a man aged 45-65 years in good health and CMV-seropositive. In DNA, the CDR3 is TGTGCCAGCAGTTCCACCGGGACAGAGGGCGGCTACACCTTC. Its translation: CASSSTGTEGGYTF.